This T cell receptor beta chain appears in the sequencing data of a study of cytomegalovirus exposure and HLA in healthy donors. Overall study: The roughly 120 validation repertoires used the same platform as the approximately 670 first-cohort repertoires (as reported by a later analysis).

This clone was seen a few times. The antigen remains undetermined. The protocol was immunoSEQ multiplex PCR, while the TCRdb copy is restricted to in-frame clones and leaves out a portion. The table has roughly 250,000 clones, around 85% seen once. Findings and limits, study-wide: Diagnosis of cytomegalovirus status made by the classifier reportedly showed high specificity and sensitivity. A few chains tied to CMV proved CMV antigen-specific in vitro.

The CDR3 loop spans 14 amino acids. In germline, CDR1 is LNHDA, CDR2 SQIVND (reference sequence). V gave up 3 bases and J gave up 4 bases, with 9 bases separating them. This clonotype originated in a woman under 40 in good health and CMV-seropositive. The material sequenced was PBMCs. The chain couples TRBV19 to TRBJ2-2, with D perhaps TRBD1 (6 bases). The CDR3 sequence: CASSMWTATGELFF. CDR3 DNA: TGTGCCAGTAGTATGTGGACAGCCACCGGGGAGCTGTTTTTT.